This T cell receptor (beta chain) was sequenced during a study of blood T cell repertoires in COVID-19. Patients of the Seattle cohort, enrolled during active infection, were followed longitudinally. TCRdb keeps only in-frame clones here, not all; method: immunoSEQ multiplex PCR. The top ten hold about 6% of the sample, which has tens of thousands of clones, around 79% seen once. Trimming cost V 1 base and J 0 bases; bases outside gene matches: 14. Germline V gives CDR1 MDHEN, CDR2 SYDVKM. The CDR3 is 19 amino acids. Material: peripheral blood. This clonotype was sampled from a man aged 45-65 years with COVID-19, enrolled during active disease. The chain combines TRBV28 with TRBJ2-7, with TRBD2 matching 8 bases. CDR3 protein: CASSLFWVEERGFSYEQYF. DNA of the CDR3: TGTGCCAGCAGTTTATTTTGGGTTGAGGAGCGGGGGTTCTCCTACGAGCAGTACTTC.